A single T cell receptor (beta chain) is shown here with its context. The antigen it binds to is not known. No much larger clonotype is one base removed from it; base qualities were not supplied. These data originate in a study of beta chain features in type 1 diabetes (dated by TCRdb to 2017 to 2018). Notes on the research overall: Mean age, gender distribution, total cell number and subset yield did not differ between patients and healthy donors. Whereas all 30 or so donors provided naive and central memory subsets, regulatory and stem cell-like memory subsets were isolated from just 8 patients and roughly 8 healthy donors. Across all samples, some 100,000,000 sorted cells were examined, and cell number per subset correlated strongly with RNA yield. The study compared the TCRB repertoires of sorted circulating CD4+ T cell subsets in recently diagnosed type 1 diabetes patients with those in matched healthy donors. On the study overall, not on this receptor specifically: Because the HLA sub-analyses included only small numbers of individuals, any influence of HLA type on TCRB rearrangement was left unresolved. Naive, central memory and regulatory TCRB repertoires appeared more similar among patients than among healthy donors. Because cDNA was sequenced instead of genomic DNA, activated cells with high expression could be over-represented, although the groups did not differ in activation or CD3 levels. A moderate but significant shortening of TCRB CDR3 length was observed in type 1 diabetes patients in all four CD4+ subsets. Patients with type 1 diabetes made fewer insertions and deleted more nucleotides at VDJ recombination sites, implying thymic rearrangement abnormalities. PCR may preferentially amplify shorter templates, but because patient and control samples were amplified and corrected together, any resulting skew would affect both groups equally.

The entire isolated RNA was reverse transcribed using the High Capacity cDNA Reverse Transcription Kit, and thus expressed TCRB transcripts were sequenced. Naive, central memory and regulatory T cell samples underwent deep immunoSEQ sequencing, averaging about 3.57 million total reads per sample. Sorted cells were lysed in RLT buffer and RNA was extracted with DNase-treated RNeasy Micro or Mini kits, depending on cell number. To prevent cross-contamination, every cell subset was processed on its own, while patient and healthy donor samples were processed together. The immunoSEQ multiplex PCR was used to amplify TCRB sequences from cDNA, yielding 87-bp fragments that span the CDR3 region. The amplicons were sequenced using the Illumina HiSeq platform. In the paper's pipeline: PCR bias was corrected computationally using synthetic template baselines, and reads within Hamming distance 2 were collapsed, with unmergeable singletons discarded. By aligning reads against IMGT, V, D and J genes, CDR3 length, and insertions or deletions at six rearrangement sites were assigned. Within each subset, clonotype counts were normalized to the number of sorted cells before true diversity and Gini coefficients were calculated with the tcR R package. Repertoire sharing was quantified using the overlap coefficient calculated on TCRB nucleotide sequences. Out-of-frame TCRB sequences from naive cells were analyzed as a proxy for the pre-selection repertoire. Here the immuneACCESS table is served through TCRdb, limited to in-frame sequences with V and J called. Missing clones are a known gap in these copies; in checked studies unresolved V genes cover under half, and the rest lacks a known reason. For V, J and clone size, that table is used; D and trimming come from the DNA. A total of some 900,000 clones appear in this sample, under 20% of them only once. Clones ranked in the top ten supply 0.023% of the sample.

A single peripheral blood draw of about 116 mL on average was collected from each donor into heparinised tubes. A BD FACSAria II and a panel including CD45RO, CCR7, CD25, CD127, CD95 and CD27 were used to sort naive, central memory, regulatory and stem cell-like memory CD4+ T cells. All sorted populations exceeded 98% purity. PBMCs were isolated right away by Lymphoprep density gradient centrifugation and were stained directly, without culture. So that batch effects would be minimized, each experiment stained and sorted samples in pairs, pairing one healthy donor with one patient. In the germline V gene (reference sequence), CDR1 corresponds to LNHNV and CDR2 to YYDKDF. The CDR3 contains 13 residues, cysteine and phenylalanine counted. The CDR3 DNA has 39 bases and is translated from base 1. V loses 7 bases, J loses 0 bases, and the germline ends lie 9 bases apart.

The clonotype originates from a woman between 18 and 30 years old in good health. The chain was built from TRBV15 and TRBJ1-1; the D gene is perhaps TRBD1, from 5 matching bases. Sample: naive CD4+ T cells from blood. This specimen's cell subset or site label, per the study, means: true naive CD4+ T cells. The DNA sequence reads TGTGCCACCACGTGGGGGATGAACACTGAAGCTTTCTTT. This encodes CATTWGMNTEAFF.